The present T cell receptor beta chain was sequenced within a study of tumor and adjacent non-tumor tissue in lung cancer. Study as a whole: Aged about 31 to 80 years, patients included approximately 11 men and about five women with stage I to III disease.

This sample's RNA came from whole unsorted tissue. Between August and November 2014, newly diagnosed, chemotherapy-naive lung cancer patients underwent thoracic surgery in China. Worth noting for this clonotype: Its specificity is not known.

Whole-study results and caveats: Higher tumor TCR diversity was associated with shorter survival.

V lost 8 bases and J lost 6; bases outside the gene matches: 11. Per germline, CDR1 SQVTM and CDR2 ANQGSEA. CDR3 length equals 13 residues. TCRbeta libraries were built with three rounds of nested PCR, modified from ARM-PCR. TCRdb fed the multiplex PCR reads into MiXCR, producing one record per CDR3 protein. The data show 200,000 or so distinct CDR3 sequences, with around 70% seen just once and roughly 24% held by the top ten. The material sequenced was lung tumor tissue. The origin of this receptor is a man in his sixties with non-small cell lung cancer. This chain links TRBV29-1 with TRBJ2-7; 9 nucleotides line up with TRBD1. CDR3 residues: CSLTRQGEREQYF. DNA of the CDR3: TGCAGCCTGACCCGACAGGGGGAGCGCGAGCAGTACTTC.